This entry lists 14 T cell receptor beta chains sequenced from one sample in a study of early T cells in non-severe SARS-CoV-2 infection. Using its own MiXCR run on the 5' RACE reads, TCRdb lists one record per CDR3 protein. Of some 80,000 distinct CDR3 sequences listed, 12% to 15% are singletons. The sample consisted of whole blood. Every receptor here comes from an adult who was a healthcare worker with PCR-confirmed SARS-CoV-2 infection or an uninfected control (not recorded which).

This clonotype was counted ten times or more. The rearrangement joins TRBV7-2 to TRBJ2-3; D call uncertain. The V end lost 1 base, the J end lost 5 bases, and 10 bases lay between the germline ends. The CDR3 runs to 14 residues. CDR1 is SGHTA and CDR2 is FQGNSA in the germline V gene. The CDR3 region has the DNA TGTGCCAGCAGCTTAGGACGGAGCCGAGATACGCAGTATTTT. It codes for CASSLGRSRDTQYF. Drawing the rest from reference TRBV7-2 and TRBJ2-3, the complete variable domain is GAGVSQSPSNKVTEKGKDVELRCDPISGHTALYWYRQSLGQGLEFLIYFQGNSAPDKSGLPSDRFSAERTGGSVSTLTIQRTQQEDSAVYLCASSLGRSRDTQYFGPGTRLTVL.

This chain links TRBV6-5 with TRBJ2-7; TRBD1 might be the D (8 bases). CDR1 and CDR2 (germline): MNHEY, SVGAGI. Trimming removed 2 bases from V and 5 bases from J, with 13 bases in between. The CDR3 covers 14 residues. As DNA, the CDR3 is TGTGCCAGCAGTTACGATACAGGGGGGGACGAGCAGTACTTC. This translates into CASSYDTGGDEQYF.

This clonotype was observed a handful of times. The chain couples TRBV19 to TRBJ2-1, with D perhaps TRBD2 (6 bases). CDR1 is LNHDA, CDR2 SQIVND, per germline (reference sequence). V was cut by 8 bases and J by 0 bases, with 14 bases left in between. The CDR3 runs to 15 residues. The CDR3 DNA reads as TGTGCCAGTTGGGGAGGAGCCCTCTCCTACAATGAGCAGTTCTTC. It is translated as CASWGGALSYNEQFF.

The chain links TRBV18 to TRBJ2-7; 7 bases align to TRBD2. J gave up 0 bases and V 1 base, and 3 bases lay outside the gene matches. The CDR3 runs to 15 residues. Germline CDR1 reads KGHSH; CDR2 reads LQKENI. CDR3 DNA: TGTGCCAGCTCACCACAAGCGGGGACCTCCTACGAGCAGTACTTC. It specifies CASSPQAGTSYEQYF.

This clonotype was seen only a few times. V gene TRBV7-9 combines with J gene TRBJ1-1; 11 nucleotides agree with TRBD1. From germline, CDR1 is SEHNR and CDR2 FQNEAQ (reference sequence). Germline trimming cut 7 bases from V and 3 bases from J; bases unmatched to any gene: 7. This CDR3 spans 15 amino acids. Here the CDR3 DNA reads TGTGCCAGCAACCAAGGGACAGGGGGTCACACTGAAGCTTTCTTT. Amino acid sequence: CASNQGTGGHTEAFF.

The chain uses TRBV20-1 and TRBJ2-7, with TRBD1 matching 7 bases. V lost 3 bases and J lost 2; bases outside the gene matches: 10. The CDR3 length is 15 residues. From germline, CDR1 is DFQATT and CDR2 SNEGSKA (reference sequence). The CDR3: CSASGGQVWTYEQYF. As DNA, the CDR3 is TGCAGTGCTAGTGGTGGACAGGTTTGGACCTACGAGCAGTACTTC.

The table lists this clonotype with a few counts. This chain uses TRBV20-1 with TRBJ1-2; 7 nucleotides match TRBD1. Germline values: CDR1 DFQATT, CDR2 SNEGSKA (reference sequence). The CDR3 sequence is 16 residues long. The ends lost 3 bases at V and 3 bases at J; junction bases unmatched: 13. The CDR3 here is CSARVRGLRSDYGYTF. For the CDR3, the DNA is TGCAGTGCTAGGGTTAGGGGGCTTAGATCGGACTATGGCTACACCTTC.

V and J are TRBV7-9 and TRBJ1-3; D is uncertain. Germline assignment: CDR1 SEHNR and CDR2 FQNEAQ (reference sequence). CDR3 size: 18 residues. V gave up 3 bases and J gave up 0 bases, with 18 bases separating them. This CDR3 is CASSLILGPISSGNTIYF. CDR3 DNA: TGTGCCAGCAGCTTGATCCTTGGGCCGATCTCCTCTGGAAACACCATATATTTT.

The chain is built from TRBV20-1 and TRBJ1-1; D possibly corresponds to TRBD1 (5 bases). Germline values: CDR1 DFQATT, CDR2 SNEGSKA (reference sequence). Trimming pared 3 bases from V and 0 bases from J, leaving 8 bases between. There are 13 residues in the CDR3. The CDR3 nucleotides read TGCAGTGCTAGCCCAGGGATGAACACTGAAGCTTTCTTT. Its protein product is CSASPGMNTEAFF.

There are many counts of this clonotype. The genes are TRBV29-1 and TRBJ1-1, with a tentative D call TRBD1 (6 bases). The germline gives CDR1 SQVTM, CDR2 ANQGSEA. V lost 3 bases, J lost 0 bases, and 11 bases lay in between. The CDR3 is 14 residues long. The CDR3 sequence: CSVDRGGVNTEAFF. For the CDR3, the DNA is TGCAGCGTTGATAGAGGGGGTGTGAACACTGAAGCTTTCTTT.

This clonotype was seen many times. The J gene is TRBJ1-1, the V gene TRBV12-3 or TRBV12-4; TRBD1 matches 7 bases. This CDR3 comprises 12 residues. J gave up 9 bases and V 7 bases, and 8 bases lay outside the gene matches. The DNA of the CDR3 is TGTGCCAGCACCCTAACAGGGGCCAAAGCTTTCTTT. Translating it yields CASTLTGAKAFF.

As concerns this clonotype: Just one base apart from a much larger clone, this may be a read error. The CDR3 loop reads CASSEIIGGVADTQYF. The CDR3, as DNA: TGTGCCAGCAGTGAAATAATCGGCGGGGTGGCAGATACGCAGTATTTT. This chain joins TRBV2 and TRBJ2-3, with a weak D call TRBD2 (6 bases). Germline CDR1 and CDR2: SNHLY and FYNNEI. Trimming took off 2 bases at V and 4 bases at J, with 16 bases between the two ends. This CDR3 is built from 16 residues.

To note about this clonotype: A junction end diverges from the germline sequence, so it may reflect a read error. The DNA of the CDR3 is TGTGCCAGCAGCCCCGGGGGATGGGAAACTGTAGCTTTCTTT. Its translation is CASSPGGWETVAFF. The chain carries TRBV25-1 and TRBJ1-1; TRBD1 might be the D (5 bases). The germline CDR1 and CDR2 sequences are MGHDK and SYGVNS. CDR3 size: 14 residues.

This clonotype was seen many times. The J gene is TRBJ1-2, the V gene TRBV20-1; 8 positions match TRBD1. CDR3 length: 11 residues. J was trimmed by 8 bases and V by 8 bases; bases with no gene match: 7. From germline, CDR1 is DFQATT and CDR2 SNEGSKA (reference sequence). This CDR3 is CSFKQGDGYTF. In DNA, the CDR3 is TGCAGTTTCAAACAGGGGGACGGCTACACCTTC.